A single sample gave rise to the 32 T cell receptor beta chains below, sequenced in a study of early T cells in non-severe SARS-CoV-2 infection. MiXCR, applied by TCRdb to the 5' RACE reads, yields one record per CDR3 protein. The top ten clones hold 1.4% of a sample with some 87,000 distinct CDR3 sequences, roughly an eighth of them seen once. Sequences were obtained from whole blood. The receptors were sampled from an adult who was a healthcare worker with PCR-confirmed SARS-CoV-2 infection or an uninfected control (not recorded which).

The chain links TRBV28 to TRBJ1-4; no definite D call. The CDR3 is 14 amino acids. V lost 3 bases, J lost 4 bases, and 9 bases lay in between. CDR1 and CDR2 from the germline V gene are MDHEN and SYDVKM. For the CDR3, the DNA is TGTGCCAGCAGTTTGTGGAGCCTTAATGAAAAACTGTTTTTT. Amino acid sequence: CASSLWSLNEKLFF.

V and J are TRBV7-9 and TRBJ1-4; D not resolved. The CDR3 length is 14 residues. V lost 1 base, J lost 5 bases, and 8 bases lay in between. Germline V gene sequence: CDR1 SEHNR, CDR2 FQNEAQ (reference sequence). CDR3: CASSLVLGNEKLFF. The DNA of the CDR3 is TGTGCCAGCAGCTTAGTACTAGGAAATGAAAAACTGTTTTTT.

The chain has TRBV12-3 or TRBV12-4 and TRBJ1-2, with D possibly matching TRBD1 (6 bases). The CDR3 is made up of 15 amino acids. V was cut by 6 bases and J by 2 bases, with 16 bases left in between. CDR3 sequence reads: CASRTTATGNYGYTF. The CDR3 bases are TGTGCCAGCAGGACGACAGCTACAGGGAACTATGGCTACACCTTC.

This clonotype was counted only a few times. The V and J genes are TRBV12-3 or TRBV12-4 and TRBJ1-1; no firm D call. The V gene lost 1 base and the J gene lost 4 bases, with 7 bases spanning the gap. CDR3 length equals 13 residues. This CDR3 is CASSLGASTEAFF. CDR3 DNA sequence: TGTGCCAGCAGTTTAGGAGCGAGCACTGAAGCTTTCTTT.

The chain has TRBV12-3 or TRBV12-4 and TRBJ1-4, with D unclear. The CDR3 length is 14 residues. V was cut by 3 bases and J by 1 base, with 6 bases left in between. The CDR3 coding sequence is TGTGCCAGCAGTTTCTGGGGAACTAATGAAAAACTGTTTTTT. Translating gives CASSFWGTNEKLFF.

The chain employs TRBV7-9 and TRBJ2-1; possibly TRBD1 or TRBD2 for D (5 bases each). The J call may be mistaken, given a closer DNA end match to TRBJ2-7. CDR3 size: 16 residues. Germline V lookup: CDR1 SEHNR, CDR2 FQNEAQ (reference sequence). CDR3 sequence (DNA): TGTGCCAGCAGAACTTTCCGGGACGGAGGTTTCCATGAGCAGTACTTC. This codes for CASRTFRDGGFHEQYF.

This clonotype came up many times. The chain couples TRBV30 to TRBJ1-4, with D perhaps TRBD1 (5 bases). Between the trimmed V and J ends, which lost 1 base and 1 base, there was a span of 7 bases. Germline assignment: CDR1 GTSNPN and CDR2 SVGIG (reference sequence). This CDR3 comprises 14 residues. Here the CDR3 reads CAWSERGTNEKLFF. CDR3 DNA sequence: TGTGCCTGGAGTGAAAGGGGAACTAATGAAAAACTGTTTTTT. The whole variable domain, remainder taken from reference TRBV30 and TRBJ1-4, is SQTIHQWPATLVQPVGSPLSLECTVEGTSNPNLYWYRQAAGRGLQLLFYSVGIGQISSEVPQNLSASRPQDRQFILSSKKLLLSDSGFYLCAWSERGTNEKLFFGSGTQLSVL.

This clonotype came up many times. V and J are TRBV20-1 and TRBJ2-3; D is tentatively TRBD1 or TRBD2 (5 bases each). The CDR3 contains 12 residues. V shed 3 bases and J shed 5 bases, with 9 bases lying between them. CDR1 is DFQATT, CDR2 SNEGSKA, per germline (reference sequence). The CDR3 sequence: CSASRDRDTQYF. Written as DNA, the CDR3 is TGCAGTGCTAGCCGGGACCGAGATACGCAGTATTTT.

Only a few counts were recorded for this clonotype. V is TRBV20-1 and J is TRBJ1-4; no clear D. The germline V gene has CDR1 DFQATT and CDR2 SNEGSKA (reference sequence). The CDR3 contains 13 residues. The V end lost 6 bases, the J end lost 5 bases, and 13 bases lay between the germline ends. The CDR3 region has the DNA TGCAGTGCCCCGGAGCTAGGGAATGAAAAACTGTTTTTT. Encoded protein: CSAPELGNEKLFF.

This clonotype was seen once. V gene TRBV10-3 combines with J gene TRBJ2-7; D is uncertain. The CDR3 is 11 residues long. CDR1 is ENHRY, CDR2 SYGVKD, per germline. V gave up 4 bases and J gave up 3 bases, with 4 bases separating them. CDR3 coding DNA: TGTGCCATCAGTGGATTCTACGAGCAGTACTTC. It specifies CAISGFYEQYF.

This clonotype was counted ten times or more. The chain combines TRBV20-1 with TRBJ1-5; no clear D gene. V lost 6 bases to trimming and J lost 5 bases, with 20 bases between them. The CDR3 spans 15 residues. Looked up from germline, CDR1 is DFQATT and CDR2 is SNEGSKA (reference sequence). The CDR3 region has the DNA TGCAGTGCCGGACCTATGGAGTCACCTTATCAGCCCCAGCATTTT. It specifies CSAGPMESPYQPQHF.

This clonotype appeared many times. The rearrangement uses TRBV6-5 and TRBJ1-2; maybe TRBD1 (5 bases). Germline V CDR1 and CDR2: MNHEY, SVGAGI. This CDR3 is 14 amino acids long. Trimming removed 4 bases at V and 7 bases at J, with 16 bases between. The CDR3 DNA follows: TGTGCCAGCAGTTCGCAGGGAGGGTCGAGTGGCTACACCTTC. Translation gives CASSSQGGSSGYTF.

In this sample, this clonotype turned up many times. The CDR3 DNA sequence: TGTGCCAGCAGTTTAGAGACCGGAATGGGAAAACTGTTTTTT. It codes for CASSLETGMGKLFF. The rearrangement joins TRBV27 to TRBJ1-4; D remains unclear. The germline CDR1 and CDR2 sequences are MNHEY and SMNVEV (reference sequence). The CDR3 has 14 amino acids. Trimming stripped 2 bases from V and 10 bases from J, with 14 bases between.

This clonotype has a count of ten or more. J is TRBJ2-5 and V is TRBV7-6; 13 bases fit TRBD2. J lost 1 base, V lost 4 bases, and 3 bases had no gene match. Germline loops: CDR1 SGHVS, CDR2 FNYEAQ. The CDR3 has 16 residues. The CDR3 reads CASSSWTSGGQETQYF. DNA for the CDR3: TGTGCCAGCAGCTCCTGGACTAGCGGGGGCCAAGAGACCCAGTACTTC.

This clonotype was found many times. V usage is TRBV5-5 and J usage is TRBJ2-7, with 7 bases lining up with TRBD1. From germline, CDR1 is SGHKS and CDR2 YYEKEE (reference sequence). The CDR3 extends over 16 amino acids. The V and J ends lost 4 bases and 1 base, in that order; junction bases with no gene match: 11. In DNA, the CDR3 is TGTGCCAGCAGCCTCACTACAGGGGTGTTATCCTACGAGCAGTACTTC. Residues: CASSLTTGVLSYEQYF.

CDR3 in DNA: TGCGCCAGCAGCCGGACACTTAACTATGGCTACACCTTC. Amino acid sequence: CASSRTLNYGYTF. The chain combines TRBV5-1 with TRBJ1-2; D might be TRBD1 (5 bases). Germline V lookup: CDR1 SGHRS, CDR2 YFSETQ. Trimming cost V 4 bases and J 1 base, with 8 bases left between them. This CDR3 contains 13 residues.

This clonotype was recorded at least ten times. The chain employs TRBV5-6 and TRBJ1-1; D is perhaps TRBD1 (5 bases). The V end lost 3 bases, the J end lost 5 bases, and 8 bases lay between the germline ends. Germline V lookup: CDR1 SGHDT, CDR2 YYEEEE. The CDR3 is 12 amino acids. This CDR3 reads CASSWGTTEAFF. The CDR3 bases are TGTGCCAGCAGCTGGGGGACGACTGAAGCTTTCTTT.

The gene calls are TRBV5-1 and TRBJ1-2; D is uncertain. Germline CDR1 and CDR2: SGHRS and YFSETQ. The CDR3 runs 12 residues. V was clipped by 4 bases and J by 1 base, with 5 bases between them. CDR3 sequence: CASSTNNYGYTF. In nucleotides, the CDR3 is TGCGCCAGCAGCACCAATAACTATGGCTACACCTTC.

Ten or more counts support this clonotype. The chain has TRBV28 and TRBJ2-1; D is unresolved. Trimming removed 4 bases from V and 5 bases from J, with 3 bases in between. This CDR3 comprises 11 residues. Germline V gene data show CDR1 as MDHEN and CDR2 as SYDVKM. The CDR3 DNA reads TGTGCCAGCAGTTCGAACAATGAGCAGTTCTTC. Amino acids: CASSSNNEQFF.

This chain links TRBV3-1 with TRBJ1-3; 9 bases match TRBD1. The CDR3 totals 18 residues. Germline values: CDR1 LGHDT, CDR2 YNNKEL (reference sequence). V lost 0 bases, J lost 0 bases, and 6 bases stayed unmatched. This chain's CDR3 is CASSQDSGTGFSGNTIYF. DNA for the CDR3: TGTGCCAGCAGCCAAGATTCGGGGACAGGGTTCTCTGGAAACACCATATATTTT. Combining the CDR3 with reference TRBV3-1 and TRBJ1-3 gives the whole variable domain DTAVSQTPKYLVTQMGNDKSIKCEQNLGHDTMYWYKQDSKKFLKIMFSYNNKELIINETVPNRFSPKSPDKAHLNLHINSLELGDSAVYFCASSQDSGTGFSGNTIYFGEGSWLTVV.

The CDR3 reads CASSLLRQGSSPLHF. In nucleotides, the CDR3 is TGTGCCAGCAGTTTACTTAGGCAGGGGAGTTCACCCCTCCACTTT. The chain links TRBV12-3 or TRBV12-4 to TRBJ1-6; possibly TRBD1 for D (6 bases). V lost 2 bases to trimming and J lost 9 bases, with 14 bases between them. The CDR3 is made up of 15 amino acids.

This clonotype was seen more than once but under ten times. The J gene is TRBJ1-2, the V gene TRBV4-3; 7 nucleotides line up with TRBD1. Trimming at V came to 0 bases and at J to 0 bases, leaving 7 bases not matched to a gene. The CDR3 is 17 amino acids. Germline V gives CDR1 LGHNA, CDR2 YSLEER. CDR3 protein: CASSQDVGTAANYGYTF. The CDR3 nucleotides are TGCGCCAGCAGCCAAGATGTGGGGACAGCAGCTAACTATGGCTACACCTTC.

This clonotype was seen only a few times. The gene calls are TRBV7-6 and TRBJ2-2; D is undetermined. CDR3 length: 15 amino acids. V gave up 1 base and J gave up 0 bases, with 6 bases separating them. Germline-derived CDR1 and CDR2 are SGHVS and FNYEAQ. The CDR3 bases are TGTGCCAGCAGCTTAGGGTTAGCGAACACCGGGGAGCTGTTTTTT. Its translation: CASSLGLANTGELFF.

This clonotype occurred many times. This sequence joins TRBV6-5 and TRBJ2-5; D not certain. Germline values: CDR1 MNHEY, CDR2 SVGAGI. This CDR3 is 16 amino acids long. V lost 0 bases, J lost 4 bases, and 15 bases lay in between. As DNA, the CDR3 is TGTGCCAGCAGTTACTCACGCAGGATGGTGGGAGAGACCCAGTACTTC. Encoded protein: CASSYSRRMVGETQYF.

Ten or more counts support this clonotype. The CDR3 bases are TGTGCCAGTAGCCGCCGACTAGCGGGGGGGGTCGAGCAGTACTTC. This encodes CASSRRLAGGVEQYF. The chain has TRBV19 and TRBJ2-7, with TRBD2 matching 14 bases. The V gene end was trimmed by 6 bases and the J gene end by 6 bases; junction bases not matched to a gene: 7. CDR3 length equals 15 residues. Per germline, CDR1 LNHDA and CDR2 SQIVND (reference sequence).

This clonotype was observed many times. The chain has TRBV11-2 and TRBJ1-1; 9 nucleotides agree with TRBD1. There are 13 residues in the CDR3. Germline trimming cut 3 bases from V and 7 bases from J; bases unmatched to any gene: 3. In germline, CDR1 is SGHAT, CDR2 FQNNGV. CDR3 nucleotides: TGTGCCAGCAGCTTCGGACAGGGGAGTGAAGCTTTCTTT. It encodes CASSFGQGSEAFF.

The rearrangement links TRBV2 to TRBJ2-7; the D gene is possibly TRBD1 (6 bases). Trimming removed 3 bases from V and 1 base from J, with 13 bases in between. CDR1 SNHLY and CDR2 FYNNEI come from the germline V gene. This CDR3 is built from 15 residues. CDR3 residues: CASSDGWQGSYEQYF. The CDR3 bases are TGTGCCAGCAGTGACGGTTGGCAGGGGTCCTACGAGCAGTACTTC.

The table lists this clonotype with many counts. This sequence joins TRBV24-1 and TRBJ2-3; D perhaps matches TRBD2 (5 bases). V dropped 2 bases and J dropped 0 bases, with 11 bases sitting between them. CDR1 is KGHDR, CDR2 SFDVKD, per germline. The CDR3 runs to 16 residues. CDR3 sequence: CATSDSASSSTDTQYF. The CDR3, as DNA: TGTGCCACCAGTGATTCGGCTAGCTCTAGCACAGATACGCAGTATTTT.

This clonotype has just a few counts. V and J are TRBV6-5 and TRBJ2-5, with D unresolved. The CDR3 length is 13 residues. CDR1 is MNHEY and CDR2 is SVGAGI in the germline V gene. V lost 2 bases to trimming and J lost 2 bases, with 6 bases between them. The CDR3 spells CASSYAEQETQYF. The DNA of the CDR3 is TGTGCCAGCAGTTACGCAGAACAAGAGACCCAGTACTTC.

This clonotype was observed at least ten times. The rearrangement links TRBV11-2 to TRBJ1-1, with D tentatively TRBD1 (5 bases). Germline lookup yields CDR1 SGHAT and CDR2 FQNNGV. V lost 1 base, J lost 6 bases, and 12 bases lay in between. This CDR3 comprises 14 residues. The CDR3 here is CASSLGMGGPEAFF. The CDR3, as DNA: TGTGCCAGCAGCTTAGGTATGGGGGGACCTGAAGCTTTCTTT.

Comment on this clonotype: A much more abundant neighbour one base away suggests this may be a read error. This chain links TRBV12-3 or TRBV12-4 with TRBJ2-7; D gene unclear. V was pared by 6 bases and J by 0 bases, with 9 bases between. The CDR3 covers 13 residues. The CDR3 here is CASRRNSSYEQYF. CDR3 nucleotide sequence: TGTGCCAGCAGGCGGAACAGCTCCTACGAGCAGTACTTC.

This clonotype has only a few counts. The CDR3: CASSQDQGGFNIQYF. DNA for the CDR3: TGCGCCAGCAGCCAAGATCAGGGCGGATTTAACATTCAGTACTTC. The chain is built from TRBV4-3 and TRBJ2-4; TRBD1 is a possible D gene (5 bases). The V gene's germline CDR1 is LGHNA and CDR2 YSLEER. CDR3 length: 15 amino acids. The germline V and J ends were trimmed by 0 bases and 7 bases, with 13 bases remaining between them.